The entry below describes one T cell receptor (beta chain). The target antigen is unknown. TCRdb fed the 5' RACE reads into MiXCR, producing one record per CDR3 protein. The repertoire holds roughly 180,000 distinct CDR3 sequences, with over 10% as singletons. The data are from a study of CD8 T cells in ankylosing spondylitis. This CDR3 region has 16 residues. Per the germline V gene, CDR1 is SGHVS and CDR2 is FQNEAQ. Trimming cost V 4 bases and J 4 bases; bases outside gene matches: 3. Study conclusions and caveats: Some of the motif variants had earlier been found in reactive arthritis patients' fluid and blood. The disease-linked clones had a CD8+ phenotype and low blood frequencies.

The chain combines TRBV7-8 with TRBJ2-3; TRBD2 matches 15 bases. Sequences were obtained from blood, either unsorted or a sorted T cell fraction (not recorded which). This TCR came from a male donor with ankylosing spondylitis or in good health (not recorded which). The CDR3 reads CASSSWTSGRADTQYF. The CDR3 DNA reads as TGTGCCAGCAGCTCATGGACTAGCGGGAGGGCAGATACGCAGTATTTT.